Listed below are T cell receptor beta chains from one sample, sequenced in a study of graft-versus-host responses after intestinal transplantation. TCRdb keeps only in-frame clones here, not all; method: immunoSEQ multiplex PCR. This table has about 130,000 clones, more than 80% appearing once. These TCRs' antigens remain unknown. This material consisted of unstimulated CD4+ T cells sorted from spleen or lymph node cells, taken before intestinal transplant. The origin of the receptors is a human donor who received an intestinal transplant. CDR3s include the opening cysteine and the closing phenylalanine or tryptophan. D genes are given only for firm matches. For some rows the clone size is stated as once, few or many, or as a class when expanded; others skip it.

j_call	d_call	clone_size	v_call	cdr3_length	cdr3_nt	cdr3_aa
TRBJ2-3	-	-	TRBV9	14	TGTGCCAGCAGCGTAGGCGGGGTCGCAGATACGCAGTATTTT	CASSVGGVADTQYF
TRBJ2-7	-	-	TRBV6-1	14	TGTGCCAGCAGTGAAAGAATAGGGTCCTACGAGCAGTACTTC	CASSERIGSYEQYF
TRBJ2-1	TRBD2	-	TRBV7-9	19	TGTGCCAGCAGCTCCCCGCCGCGGGGGGCCCAAAGCTCCTACAATGAGCAGTTCTTC	CASSSPPRGAQSSYNEQFF
TRBJ2-1	-	-	TRBV4-2	13	TGTGCCAGCAAGGCCCCCGGGGTGGCTGAGCAGTTCTTC	CASKAPGVAEQFF
TRBJ2-3	TRBD2	once	TRBV6-5	15	TGTGCCAGCAGTTACTGGCGGGGGGGCACAGATACGCAGTATTTT	CASSYWRGGTDTQYF
TRBJ2-5	-	-	TRBV29-1	13	TGCAGCGTTACGGGACTTTTCCAAGAGACCCAGTACTTC	CSVTGLFQETQYF
TRBJ2-5	-	-	TRBV6-1	14	TGTGCCAGCAGTGAAGGGGGGCAGTTCTTGACCCAGTACTTC	CASSEGGQFLTQYF
TRBJ1-2	-	once	TRBV12-5	11	TGTGCTAGTGGTCTAACCAAGAGGACAGCCTTC	CASGLTKRTAF
TRBJ1-4	-	-	TRBV6-5	16	TGTGCCAGCAGTTACTCCCCTTTTTCAACTAATGAAAAACTGTTTTTT	CASSYSPFSTNEKLFF
TRBJ2-2	-	-	TRBV7-9	12	TGTGCCAGCGGCAAGAACACCGGGGAGCTGTTTTTT	CASGKNTGELFF
TRBJ1-5	-	-	TRBV25-1	12	TGTGCCAGCAGTGATGGCAGACAGCCCCAGCATTTT	CASSDGRQPQHF
TRBJ1-6	-	few	TRBV10-1	15	TGCGCCAGCAACCTAGAGGTACCCTATAATTCACCCCTCCACTTT	CASNLEVPYNSPLHF
TRBJ2-3	TRBD2	-	TRBV11-2	17	TGTGCCAGCAGCTTAGGGGGGGGGATTCCTAGCACAGATACGCAGTATTTT	CASSLGGGIPSTDTQYF
TRBJ1-1	-	-	TRBV7-9	15	TGTGCCAGCAGCTTAGGATTTGCGTCGTACACTGAAGCTTTCTTT	CASSLGFASYTEAFF
TRBJ1-3	-	-	TRBV11-2	17	TGTGCCAGCAGCTTAGTGACAGGATCGGTGTCTGGAAACACCATATATTTT	CASSLVTGSVSGNTIYF
TRBJ2-5	TRBD2	-	TRBV6-6	14	TGTGCCAGCAGACCCGGGACTAGCAGAGAGACCCAGTACTTC	CASRPGTSRETQYF
TRBJ2-4	-	-	TRBV9	15	TGTGCCAGCAGCGTAGGGGCGGGGGCCAAAAACATTCAGTACTTC	CASSVGAGAKNIQYF
TRBJ1-6	TRBD1	once	TRBV7-9	14	TGTGCCGCCCCGAAAGGGACAGGGAATTCACCCCTCCACTTT	CAAPKGTGNSPLHF
TRBJ1-2	-	-	TRBV6-5	13	TGTGCCAGCACTTGGGAAAGTCGCTATGGCCACACCTTC	CASTWESRYGHTF
TRBJ2-5	TRBD2	-	TRBV11-3	14	TGTGCCAGCAGTCAAAGCGGGGGCAAAGAGACCCAGTACTTC	CASSQSGGKETQYF
TRBJ2-3	TRBD2	-	TRBV2	17	TGTGCCAGCAGTGGTGGTAGCGGGGGCACTAGCACAGATACGCAGTATTTT	CASSGGSGGTSTDTQYF
TRBJ1-6	TRBD1	-	TRBV18	13	TGTGCCAGCTCACCGACAGGGGAATCACCCCTCCACTTT	CASSPTGESPLHF
TRBJ2-1	-	-	TRBV19	13	TGTGCCAGTAGCTTCACCCAGGGTTATGAGCAGTTCTTC	CASSFTQGYEQFF
TRBJ2-1	TRBD2	-	TRBV18	14	TGTGCCAGCTCACCGACTAGCGGGGGCAATGAGCAGTTCTTC	CASSPTSGGNEQFF
TRBJ1-2	-	-	TRBV6-1	18	TGTGCCAGCAGTGAAGCGCAGACTCGAGCCTCCGGACGGTCCGGCTACACCTTC	CASSEAQTRASGRSGYTF
TRBJ1-1	TRBD1	once	TRBV25-1	16	TGTGCCAGCAGTGGGCCGGGACAGCAAATGAACACTGAAGCTTTCTTT	CASSGPGQQMNTEAFF
TRBJ2-7	-	few	TRBV18	16	TGTGCCAGCTCACCTTATCCGACAGGCCACTCCTACGAGCAGTACTTC	CASSPYPTGHSYEQYF
TRBJ2-1	TRBD1	-	TRBV12-5	14	TGTGCTAGTGAGGGGACAGCTTCCCTCAATGAGCAGTTCTTC	CASEGTASLNEQFF
TRBJ1-2	-	-	TRBV6-1	13	TGTGCCAGCAGGCCTCTAGGCCGAACTGGCTACACCTTC	CASRPLGRTGYTF
TRBJ2-2	TRBD1	once	TRBV5-1	15	TGCGCCAGCAGCCTGAGACAGGGGAACACCGGGGAGCTGTTTTTT	CASSLRQGNTGELFF
TRBJ2-5	-	-	TRBV7-6	14	TGTGCCAGCAGCACAATGAGTTCTGGGGAGACCCAGTACTTC	CASSTMSSGETQYF
TRBJ1-1	-	-	TRBV19	14	TGTGCCAGTAGGCCCCCCAGGATGAACACTGAAGCTTTCTTT	CASRPPRMNTEAFF